This TCR beta chain came from a study of CD8 T cells in ankylosing spondylitis. This clonotype has a count of ten or more. The antigen is unknown. The CDR3 is 16 amino acids. V lost 3 bases and J lost 0, with 13 bases in between. CDR1 and CDR2 from the germline V gene are LNHNV and YYDKDF (reference sequence). Findings and limits, study-wide: Within peripheral blood, clones linked to disease were CD8+ and relatively rare. Some motif variants had been reported before (in reactive arthritis synovial fluid and blood). Within ankylosing spondylitis blood, a TCR beta motif made up of eight or nine highly homologous variants appeared to be characteristic.

Scientists made TCR beta libraries using quantitative 5'-RACE with molecular barcodes. TCRdb itself ran the 5' RACE reads through MiXCR, one entry per CDR3 protein. The sample yields approximately 220,000 distinct CDR3 sequences, about 11% seen once. The sample taken for sequencing was blood, either unsorted or a sorted T cell fraction (not recorded which). The clonotype was recovered from a male donor with ankylosing spondylitis or in good health (not recorded which). The V gene is TRBV15, the J gene TRBJ2-3; no definite D call. The CDR3 bases are TGTGCCACCAGCAGTCGGATGGTAGATAGCACAGATACGCAGTATTTT. Translation: CATSSRMVDSTDTQYF.